Listed below are T cell receptor beta chains from one sample, sequenced in a study of blood T cells in healthy people across ages. Using its own MiXCR run on the 5' RACE reads, TCRdb lists one record per CDR3 protein. The repertoire includes more than 750,000 distinct CDR3 sequences, approximately 32% of them detected once, and more than 8.5% sits in the top ten. The data were also submitted as part of a second study, on T cells of mothers and their children.

The sample consisted of blood. These receptors were collected from a middle-aged woman in good health. CDR3s include the opening cysteine and the closing phenylalanine or tryptophan. D genes are given only for firm matches. Only part of the rows carry a size: once, few, many, or a class if the clone is expanded.

v_call: TRBV27; j_call: TRBJ2-1; clone_size: .; d_call: .; cdr3_nt: TGTGCCAGCAGCCGCGGGACACCCGACAATGAGCAGTTCTTC; cdr3_aa: CASSRGTPDNEQFF
v_call: TRBV20-1; j_call: TRBJ2-3; clone_size: .; d_call: .; cdr3_nt: TGCAGTGCAGACGGGCAATCCTATACAGATACGCAGTATTTT; cdr3_aa: CSADGQSYTDTQYF
v_call: TRBV3-1; j_call: TRBJ2-7; clone_size: few; d_call: .; cdr3_nt: TGTGCCAGCAGCCAAGGGCTAAACGAGCAGTACTTC; cdr3_aa: CASSQGLNEQYF
v_call: TRBV20-1; j_call: TRBJ1-4; clone_size: many; d_call: TRBD1; cdr3_nt: TGCAGTGCTGTTCCGGGACAGGGGGGGGAAAAACTGTTTTTT; cdr3_aa: CSAVPGQGGEKLFF
v_call: TRBV29-1; j_call: TRBJ2-3; clone_size: .; d_call: .; cdr3_nt: TGCGGCCATGAGGGGGGGGGCCATGCAGATACGCAGTATTTT; cdr3_aa: CGHEGGGHADTQYF
v_call: TRBV4-3; j_call: TRBJ2-1; clone_size: .; d_call: .; cdr3_nt: TGCGCCAGCAGCCAAGATCCCCCCGGGGCATCCTTGAATGAGCAGTTCTTC; cdr3_aa: CASSQDPPGASLNEQFF
v_call: TRBV10-3; j_call: TRBJ2-3; clone_size: few; d_call: .; cdr3_nt: TGTGCCATCAGCGGGGGATACACAGATACGCAGTATTTT; cdr3_aa: CAISGGYTDTQYF
v_call: TRBV5-1; j_call: TRBJ1-1; clone_size: few; d_call: .; cdr3_nt: TGCGCCAGCAGGGAAGACAGCATGAACACTGAAGCTTTCTTT; cdr3_aa: CASREDSMNTEAFF
v_call: TRBV24-1; j_call: TRBJ1-1; clone_size: few; d_call: TRBD1; cdr3_nt: TGTGCCACCAGTGGACAGGGGGCGCGAGGGATTGAAGCTTTCTTT; cdr3_aa: CATSGQGARGIEAFF
v_call: TRBV12-3/TRBV12-4; j_call: TRBJ1-2; clone_size: .; d_call: .; cdr3_nt: TGTGCCAGCAGTTTCAACAGGGCGATCAAAGGTGGCTACACCTTC; cdr3_aa: CASSFNRAIKGGYTF
v_call: TRBV18; j_call: TRBJ1-1; clone_size: .; d_call: .; cdr3_nt: TGTGCCAGCCCACCACCGATGGGGACGGACACTGAAGCTTTCTTT; cdr3_aa: CASPPPMGTDTEAFF
v_call: TRBV6-2/TRBV6-3; j_call: TRBJ2-1; clone_size: few; d_call: .; cdr3_nt: TGTGCCAGCGGACTCTCCTACAATGAGCAGTTCTTC; cdr3_aa: CASGLSYNEQFF
v_call: TRBV2; j_call: TRBJ1-1; clone_size: .; d_call: .; cdr3_nt: TGTGCCAGCAGAGCACCCCGGGGTAGCACTGAAGCTTTCTTT; cdr3_aa: CASRAPRGSTEAFF
v_call: TRBV6-5; j_call: TRBJ2-1; clone_size: many; d_call: TRBD2; cdr3_nt: TGTGCCAGCAGTTACTCGACCCTAGCGGGGGGGGAGGATGAGCAGTTCTTC; cdr3_aa: CASSYSTLAGGEDEQFF
v_call: TRBV28; j_call: TRBJ2-7; clone_size: .; d_call: TRBD2; cdr3_nt: TGTGCCAGCCTACTAGCGGACTCCTACGAGCAGTACTTC; cdr3_aa: CASLLADSYEQYF
v_call: TRBV3-1; j_call: TRBJ2-7; clone_size: .; d_call: .; cdr3_nt: TGTGCCAGCAGCCAGGGCAGGACTTCAGTCTACGAGCAGTACTTC; cdr3_aa: CASSQGRTSVYEQYF
v_call: TRBV7-9; j_call: TRBJ2-7; clone_size: few; d_call: .; cdr3_nt: TGTGCCAGCAGCTTAGTGTCGGGACTTCGAACCTACGAGCAGTACTTC; cdr3_aa: CASSLVSGLRTYEQYF
v_call: TRBV4-1; j_call: TRBJ2-7; clone_size: few; d_call: .; cdr3_nt: TGCGCCAGCAGCCCAATGGGGGCTGGGCTCTACGAGCAGTACTTC; cdr3_aa: CASSPMGAGLYEQYF
v_call: TRBV27; j_call: TRBJ1-6; clone_size: .; d_call: .; cdr3_nt: TGTGCCAGCAGGCCCCGGACGGGAAATTCACCCCTCCACTTT; cdr3_aa: CASRPRTGNSPLHF
v_call: TRBV27; j_call: TRBJ1-2; clone_size: many; d_call: .; cdr3_nt: TGTGCCAGCAGTCCGAGGGCCCACTATGGCTACACCTTC; cdr3_aa: CASSPRAHYGYTF
v_call: TRBV6-1; j_call: TRBJ1-2; clone_size: .; d_call: .; cdr3_nt: TGTGCCAGCAGTGAAGCCCCCGGCAACTATGGCTACACCTTC; cdr3_aa: CASSEAPGNYGYTF
v_call: TRBV27; j_call: TRBJ2-1; clone_size: .; d_call: .; cdr3_nt: TGTGCCAGCAGTTCAGATCCGGGACGAAGCTCCTACAATGAGCAGTTCTTC; cdr3_aa: CASSSDPGRSSYNEQFF
v_call: TRBV3-1; j_call: TRBJ2-1; clone_size: few; d_call: .; cdr3_nt: TGTGCCAGCAGCCACGAGGTCAATGAGCAGTTCTTC; cdr3_aa: CASSHEVNEQFF
v_call: TRBV20-1; j_call: TRBJ2-7; clone_size: many; d_call: .; cdr3_nt: TGCAGTGCTAGATTAGGGGGCTCCTACGAGCAGTACTTC; cdr3_aa: CSARLGGSYEQYF
v_call: TRBV5-1; j_call: TRBJ2-5; clone_size: few; d_call: TRBD2; cdr3_nt: TGCGCCAGCAGCTTGAGCGGGGGGATTGGAGAGACCCAGTACTTC; cdr3_aa: CASSLSGGIGETQYF
v_call: TRBV18; j_call: TRBJ1-5; clone_size: .; d_call: .; cdr3_nt: TGTGCCAGCTCACCGGGGTACACAGGGAGGGCCTTCAGCAATCAGCCCCAGCATTTT; cdr3_aa: CASSPGYTGRAFSNQPQHF
v_call: TRBV11-2; j_call: TRBJ2-1; clone_size: few; d_call: .; cdr3_nt: TGTGCCAGCAGCTTATCCCTCGCGGGGGCTCCCTACAATGAGCAGTTCTTC; cdr3_aa: CASSLSLAGAPYNEQFF
v_call: TRBV28; j_call: TRBJ2-1; clone_size: many; d_call: TRBD2; cdr3_nt: TGTGCCAGCAGTCGCGGGGGGGGCAGCTCCTACAATGAGCAGTTCTTC; cdr3_aa: CASSRGGGSSYNEQFF
v_call: TRBV20-1; j_call: TRBJ2-1; clone_size: few; d_call: TRBD1; cdr3_nt: TGCAGTGCTGAAGAGGGGGCTTACAATGAGCAGTTCTTC; cdr3_aa: CSAEEGAYNEQFF
v_call: TRBV4-1; j_call: TRBJ2-4; clone_size: many; d_call: TRBD2; cdr3_nt: TGCGCCAGCAGCCAAGGGCTAGCGGGGGGACCCGAGGGGGACATTCAGTACTTC; cdr3_aa: CASSQGLAGGPEGDIQYF
v_call: TRBV28; j_call: TRBJ2-7; clone_size: few; d_call: .; cdr3_nt: TGTGCCAGCAGTTTGTTTTGGGACACCCACGAGCAGTACTTC; cdr3_aa: CASSLFWDTHEQYF
v_call: TRBV7-2; j_call: TRBJ2-7; clone_size: many; d_call: .; cdr3_nt: TGTGCCAGCAGCTTTGGACGACTCAGCTCCTACGAGCAGTACTTC; cdr3_aa: CASSFGRLSSYEQYF
v_call: TRBV6-6; j_call: TRBJ2-1; clone_size: many; d_call: .; cdr3_nt: TGTGCCAGCAGTTACTCGACGGGGGATGAGCAGTTCTTC; cdr3_aa: CASSYSTGDEQFF
v_call: TRBV18; j_call: TRBJ2-5; clone_size: .; d_call: .; cdr3_nt: TGTGCCAGCTCACATGGAAGGGTCCAAGAGACCCAGTACTTC; cdr3_aa: CASSHGRVQETQYF
v_call: TRBV6-5; j_call: TRBJ2-5; clone_size: .; d_call: TRBD2; cdr3_nt: TGTGCCAGCAGTTACTCTGCTGAGCGGGGGGGCCGGGAGACCCAGTACTTC; cdr3_aa: CASSYSAERGGRETQYF
v_call: TRBV12-3/TRBV12-4; j_call: TRBJ2-7; clone_size: few; d_call: .; cdr3_nt: TGTGCCAGCAGTCCCCGGACAGCCGGCCCCATGGAGCAGTACTTC; cdr3_aa: CASSPRTAGPMEQYF
v_call: TRBV12-3/TRBV12-4; j_call: TRBJ1-1; clone_size: many; d_call: .; cdr3_nt: TGTGCCAGCAGTTTGGGACAATTGAACACTGAAGCTTTCTTT; cdr3_aa: CASSLGQLNTEAFF
v_call: TRBV5-1; j_call: TRBJ1-3; clone_size: .; d_call: TRBD1; cdr3_nt: TGCGCCAGCAGCTTGGAGGACAGGGGATCTGGAAACACCATATATTTT; cdr3_aa: CASSLEDRGSGNTIYF
v_call: TRBV18; j_call: TRBJ1-5; clone_size: many; d_call: .; cdr3_nt: TGTGCCAGCTCCGAACAGAGGGGCAATCAGCCCCAGCATTTT; cdr3_aa: CASSEQRGNQPQHF
v_call: TRBV9; j_call: TRBJ1-4; clone_size: few; d_call: .; cdr3_nt: TGTGCCAGCAGCGAACGTGCAACTAATGAAAAACTGTTTTTT; cdr3_aa: CASSERATNEKLFF
v_call: TRBV6-6; j_call: TRBJ1-1; clone_size: few; d_call: .; cdr3_nt: TGTGCCAGCAGTTACCCTGACAGAGGTGGGATGAACACTGAAGCTTTCTTT; cdr3_aa: CASSYPDRGGMNTEAFF
v_call: TRBV4-1; j_call: TRBJ2-4; clone_size: many; d_call: TRBD2; cdr3_nt: TGCGCCAGCAGCCCAGCGGGGGCAGGGAGCCCTCTAGCCAAAAACATTCAGTACTTC; cdr3_aa: CASSPAGAGSPLAKNIQYF
v_call: TRBV6-1; j_call: TRBJ1-2; clone_size: .; d_call: .; cdr3_nt: TGTGCCAGCAGTGCGGGGGCTGACTATGGCTACACCTTC; cdr3_aa: CASSAGADYGYTF
v_call: TRBV4-2; j_call: TRBJ2-5; clone_size: .; d_call: TRBD2; cdr3_nt: TGTGCCAGCAGCCAAGAAGGGGGTATTGCGGGGGGGGAGACCCAGTACTTC; cdr3_aa: CASSQEGGIAGGETQYF
v_call: TRBV6-2/TRBV6-3; j_call: TRBJ1-1; clone_size: .; d_call: .; cdr3_nt: TGTGCCAGCGGAATCTCGAACACTGAAGCTTTCTTT; cdr3_aa: CASGISNTEAFF